The TCR beta chain described here comes from a study of T-cell memory formation after mild COVID-19. Background on the study: TCR clusters largely stayed donor specific. Overall study findings and caveats: Whether second-wave clones peaking at day 37 were SARS-CoV-2 specific went unconfirmed. Day 15 to 85 contracting clones showed balanced CD4/CD8; day 15 to 37 expanders favored CD4+. Researchers report contracting CD4+ clones mostly in CM and EM, with CD8+ clones in EMRA.

The germline V gene has CDR1 SQVTM and CDR2 ANQGSEA. This CDR3 is 13 amino acids long. Deletions cut 3 bases from V and 6 bases from J, with 12 bases between. TCRdb re-derived calls from the 5' RACE reads in MiXCR, one entry per CDR3 protein. The sample lists 170,000 or so distinct CDR3 sequences; about a fifth were seen once. Note on this clonotype: Its target is not known.

The material sequenced was PBMCs or a T cell subset sorted from them (not recorded which). This receptor was identified in an adult woman who had mild COVID-19 (a few samples of this study predate the infection). Cell type and time point are not known. The V gene is TRBV29-1, the J gene TRBJ2-1; tentative D call: TRBD2 (6 bases). The CDR3 spells CSVETEGGNEQFF. CDR3 bases: TGCAGCGTTGAGACGGAGGGAGGCAATGAGCAGTTCTTC.